The 20 T cell receptor beta chains below all came from one sample that was sequenced in a study of shared clonotypes between healthy human individuals. Generated by immunoSEQ multiplex PCR, the TCRdb table keeps only in-frame clones and is missing some. The sample lists fewer than 600,000 clones, around 77% occurring once. The source material was PBMCs. Receptors originate from a woman in her 40s in good health. Some clones in this sample may be carry-over from other donors' samples.

In its sample, this clone was seen a few times. This chain uses TRBV7-2 with TRBJ1-2; a weak D match, TRBD1 (6 bases). The germline V gene has CDR1 SGHTA and CDR2 FQGNSA. CDR3 size: 15 residues. V lost 7 bases and J lost 4, with 19 bases in between. The CDR3 bases are TGTGCCAGCACCCCCGCGGATAACAGGGTCTATGGCTACACCTTC. Translation: CASTPADNRVYGYTF.

This clone has just one count. The chain combines TRBV19 with TRBJ1-3; 9 bases are a match to TRBD1. Germline V gene data show CDR1 as LNHDA and CDR2 as SQIVND (reference sequence). V lost 5 bases and J lost 5; bases outside the gene matches: 10. The CDR3 extends over 16 amino acids. CDR3 residues: CASSGTGFIRRNTIYF. CDR3 in DNA: TGTGCCAGTAGTGGGACAGGGTTCATTCGGCGAAACACCATATATTTT.

The V gene is TRBV5-1, the J gene TRBJ2-1; 7 nucleotides agree with TRBD2. The J segment lost 6 bases and the V segment lost 2 bases, leaving 8 bases of the junction unmatched. The CDR3 sequence is 15 residues long. Germline CDR1 SGHRS, CDR2 YFSETQ. CDR3: CASSLSGMGSNEQFF. The CDR3 nucleotides are TGCGCCAGCAGCTTAAGCGGGATGGGTTCCAATGAGCAGTTCTTC.

The genes are TRBV9 and TRBJ2-6, with D perhaps TRBD1 (6 bases). V lost 4 bases and J lost 0, with 20 bases in between. CDR3 length: 19 residues. Germline V lookup: CDR1 SGDLS, CDR2 YYNGEE. The DNA for the CDR3 is TGTGCCAGCAGCCTCAACAGAGGACAGACCTACTCTGGGGCCAACGTCCTGACTTTC. Amino acid sequence: CASSLNRGQTYSGANVLTF.

J is TRBJ1-5 and V is TRBV2; 7 bases agree with TRBD1. This CDR3 has 14 residues. The ends lost 4 bases at V and 4 bases at J; junction bases unmatched: 4. The germline V gene has CDR1 SNHLY and CDR2 FYNNEI. CDR3 sequence (DNA): TGTGCCAGCAGTGGGACAGGCAAAAATCAGCCCCAGCATTTT. Its translation is CASSGTGKNQPQHF.

The chain joins TRBV19 to TRBJ2-7; D not certain. The germline V gene has CDR1 LNHDA and CDR2 SQIVND (reference sequence). Trimming took off 3 bases at V and 2 bases at J, with 5 bases between the two ends. The CDR3 sequence is 12 residues long. CDR3: CASSINPYEQYF. The CDR3 bases are TGTGCCAGTAGTATTAATCCCTACGAGCAGTACTTC.

The genes are TRBV2 and TRBJ1-1; tentatively, D is TRBD1 (6 bases). This CDR3 contains 15 residues. Germline values: CDR1 SNHLY, CDR2 FYNNEI. V lost 6 bases to trimming and J lost 4 bases, with 18 bases between them. CDR3: CASSRSRGDGTEAFF. CDR3 DNA: TGTGCCAGCAGCCGCTCCAGGGGCGACGGCACTGAAGCTTTCTTT. Together with reference TRBV2 and TRBJ1-1, the CDR3 gives the full variable domain: EPEVTQTPSHQVTQMGQEVILRCVPISNHLYFYWYRQILGQKVEFLVSFYNNEISEKSEIFDDQFSVERPDGSNFTLKIRSTKLEDSAMYFCASSRSRGDGTEAFFGQGTRLTVV.

The gene calls are TRBV2 and TRBJ1-6, with D tentatively TRBD1 (5 bases). This CDR3 comprises 14 residues. V dropped 2 bases and J dropped 13 bases, with 15 bases sitting between them. Per the germline V gene, CDR1 is SNHLY and CDR2 is FYNNEI. CDR3 in DNA: TGTGCCAGCAGTGAAACGACAGCGTTCCCCCCCCTCCACTTT. Translating gives CASSETTAFPPLHF.

This chain uses TRBV28 with TRBJ2-1, with 8 bases identical to TRBD2. This CDR3 is 14 amino acids long. V trimming: 10 bases; J trimming: 6 bases; junction bases outside the gene matches: 11. Germline loops: CDR1 MDHEN, CDR2 SYDVKM. The CDR3: CATVGGLGFNEQFF. CDR3 DNA sequence: TGTGCCACCGTTGGGGGACTAGGGTTCAATGAGCAGTTCTTC.

The chain joins TRBV4-1 to TRBJ1-5, with a possible D match to TRBD1 (5 bases). V lost 0 bases and J 2 bases, leaving 20 bases between the germline ends. CDR3 size: 19 residues. Looked up from germline, CDR1 is MGHRA and CDR2 is YSYEKL. Written as DNA, the CDR3 is TGCGCCAGCAGCCAAGAAAGTTGGAGGGACTCAAGCCGCAATCAGCCCCAGCATTTT. It codes for CASSQESWRDSSRNQPQHF.

To note about this clone: A far bigger clonotype differs at one base, so this is likely a read error. Other DNA sequences in the sample encode the same CDR3. The chain combines TRBV28 with TRBJ1-3; D is possibly TRBD1 (6 bases). This CDR3 region has 13 residues. Germline loops: CDR1 MDHEN, CDR2 SYDVKM. Deletions cut 7 bases from V and 4 bases from J, with 11 bases between. The CDR3 DNA sequence: TGTGCCAGCATCGGGACATCGGGAAACACCATATATTTT. Translation: CASIGTSGNTIYF. The complete variable domain, with remaining parts taken from reference TRBV28 and TRBJ1-3, reads DVKVTQSSRYLVKRTGEKVFLECVQDMDHENMFWYRQDPGLGLRLIYFSYDVKMKEKGDIPEGYSVSREKKERFSLILESASTNQTSMYLCASIGTSGNTIYFGEGSWLTVV.

The V call is TRBV6-5, the J call TRBJ1-2, with D perhaps matching TRBD1 (6 bases). Germline V lookup: CDR1 MNHEY, CDR2 SVGAGI. The length of the CDR3 is 16 residues. The V end was cut by 2 bases, the J end by 0 bases, with 13 bases between. The CDR3 here is CASSYQGGSANYGYTF. CDR3 sequence (DNA): TGTGCCAGCAGTTACCAAGGGGGGTCTGCTAACTATGGCTACACCTTC.

This clone was counted once. The chain is built from TRBV4-1 and TRBJ2-1; perhaps TRBD2 as D (5 bases). The length of the CDR3 is 15 residues. Deletions cut 5 bases from V and 0 bases from J, with 11 bases between. Germline lookup yields CDR1 MGHRA and CDR2 YSYEKL. CDR3 amino acids: CASSKTGDSYNEQFF. The CDR3 region has the DNA TGCGCCAGCAGCAAGACCGGGGACTCCTACAATGAGCAGTTCTTC.

This chain links TRBV7-3 with TRBJ2-2, with D hard to call. The germline gives CDR1 SGHTA, CDR2 FQGTGA. This CDR3 has 14 residues. V was cut by 0 bases and J by 6 bases, with 8 bases left in between. CDR3 nucleotide sequence: TGTGCCAGCAGCTTAACAGGCTCATCCGGGGAGCTGTTTTTT. Its translation: CASSLTGSSGELFF.

The chain is built from TRBV6-6 and TRBJ2-3, with D perhaps TRBD1 or TRBD2 (5 bases each). The germline CDR1 and CDR2 sequences are MNHNY and SVGAGI (reference sequence). The ends were cut back, 0 bases at V and 5 bases at J, with 12 bases in the middle. The CDR3 has 15 amino acids. The CDR3, as DNA: TGTGCCAGCAGTTACTCCGTGGGACGGAGAGATACGCAGTATTTT. It yields the protein CASSYSVGRRDTQYF.

The rearrangement uses TRBV28 and TRBJ2-7; 9 positions agree with TRBD1. CDR3 length equals 12 residues. CDR1 is MDHEN, CDR2 SYDVKM, per germline. Germline trimming cut 4 bases from V and 9 bases from J; bases unmatched to any gene: 4. CDR3 bases: TGTGCCAGCAGTTGGGGACAGGGCGTGCAGTACTTC. Its translation is CASSWGQGVQYF. The full variable domain, with the rest looked up from reference TRBV28 and TRBJ2-7, is DVKVTQSSRYLVKRTGEKVFLECVQDMDHENMFWYRQDPGLGLRLIYFSYDVKMKEKGDIPEGYSVSREKKERFSLILESASTNQTSMYLCASSWGQGVQYFGPGTRLTVT.

The chain carries TRBV27 and TRBJ1-5; D remains unclear. Germline V lookup: CDR1 MNHEY, CDR2 SMNVEV (reference sequence). The length of the CDR3 is 13 residues. Trimming left V 8 bases short and J 7 bases short, with 15 bases between. The CDR3 spells CASGYSQRQPQHF. The CDR3 DNA is TGTGCCAGCGGATACTCCCAGAGACAGCCCCAGCATTTT.

This clone came up a few times. This chain connects TRBV5-1 to TRBJ2-5; possibly TRBD2 for D (5 bases). The J call may be mistaken, given a closer DNA end match to TRBJ2-7. CDR1 and CDR2 (germline): SGHRS, YFSETQ. This CDR3 is 14 amino acids long. Here the CDR3 DNA reads TGCGCCAGCAGACGGTCGGGAAGTACCGACGAGCAGTACTTC. Translating gives CASRRSGSTDEQYF.

Concerning this clone itself: A read error likely explains this, since a far larger clone differs by one base. J is TRBJ2-7 and V is TRBV7-9; D is unclear. CDR1 SEHNR and CDR2 FQNEAQ come from the germline V gene (reference sequence). CDR3 size: 13 residues. In nucleotides, the CDR3 is TGTGCCTGCAGCTTAGATAGGGCCCACGAGCAGTACTTC. This gives the protein CACSLDRAHEQYF.

This clone is a singleton in its sample. The chain uses TRBV7-9 and TRBJ2-1; TRBD2 aligns across 9 bases. Germline values: CDR1 SEHNR, CDR2 FQNEAQ (reference sequence). With V trimmed by 5 bases and J by 6 bases, 11 bases remained unmatched. This CDR3 has 16 amino acids. The CDR3 coding sequence is TGTGCCAGCAGCCCAGCTTATGGGACTAGCACCAATGAGCAGTTCTTC. It translates to CASSPAYGTSTNEQFF.